This paragraph reports one T cell receptor (beta chain). Other nucleotide sequences from this sample produce the same CDR3. This sample is part of a study of OX40 agonist ivuxolimab in advanced cancers. About the research overall: Patients' therapy was ivuxolimab, an antibody that acts as an agonist of OX40 (CD134). People who had prior anti-PD-1, anti-PD-L1 or anti-CTLA-4 therapy could take part, and under 50% had some. Of mixed ages from about 23 to 85 and averaging approximately 60 years, the group was roughly 85% male.

From germline, CDR1 is SGHRS and CDR2 YFSETQ. The length of the CDR3 is 11 residues. V was cut by 4 bases and J by 2 bases, with 3 bases left in between. Measured with immunoSEQ multiplex PCR; TCRdb has only the in-frame clones, and not every one. The repertoire holds 50,000 or so clones, 88% seen once, with over 3% in the top ten. V and J are TRBV5-1 and TRBJ2-5; D is ambiguous. The sequenced sample was CD4+ or CD8+ T cells sorted from blood, obtained in a trial of the OX40 agonist ivuxolimab. The TCR was taken from an adult with an advanced solid tumor such as melanoma, head and neck, liver or kidney cancer. CDR3 bases: TGCGCCAGCAGCCGACAAGAGACCCAGTACTTC. It codes for CASSRQETQYF.